These T cell receptor beta chains were read from a single sample in a study of neurological immune-mediated disorders. Each CDR3 protein gets one entry after TCRdb re-called the 5' RACE reads with MiXCR. The repertoire holds about 80,000 distinct CDR3 sequences, with around a tenth as singletons. Sequenced material: PBMCs. Source of these receptors: a man aged 50-60 years in good health. CDR3s include the opening cysteine and the closing phenylalanine or tryptophan. The D gene is left open where the match is weak. Size values are once, few and many counts, or a class for expanded clones, and some rows have none.

size,V,J,D,CDR3,DNA
many,TRBV24-1,TRBJ1-5,NA,CATSRGRQPQHF,TGTGCCACCAGCAGGGGCAGGCAGCCCCAGCATTTT
many,TRBV11-1,TRBJ2-7,NA,CASSPLLAYEQYF,TGTGCCAGCAGCCCTCTCCTAGCTTACGAGCAGTACTTC
few,TRBV11-2,TRBJ2-7,TRBD2,CASSPRTSGSTAPYEQYF,TGTGCCAGCAGCCCCAGGACTAGCGGCTCTACGGCCCCCTACGAGCAGTACTTC
many,TRBV28,TRBJ2-3,NA,CAISGARRTPLTDTQYF,TGTGCCATCTCAGGGGCCAGGAGGACTCCCCTTACAGATACGCAGTATTTT
many,TRBV6-6,TRBJ2-6,NA,CASSPARDGANVLTF,TGTGCCAGCAGTCCAGCGAGGGATGGGGCCAACGTCCTGACTTTC
many,TRBV9,TRBJ2-7,TRBD2,CASSVSGRAYGAEQYF,TGTGCCAGCAGCGTGTCCGGGAGGGCCTACGGGGCCGAGCAGTACTTC
many,TRBV25-1,TRBJ2-2,TRBD1,CASSEDRDIGELFF,TGTGCCAGCAGTGAGGACAGGGATATCGGGGAGCTGTTTTTT
many,TRBV6-5,TRBJ2-7,TRBD2,CASSGSGRAPEQYF,TGTGCCAGCAGTGGTAGCGGGAGGGCCCCCGAGCAGTACTTC
many,TRBV5-1,TRBJ1-2,TRBD1,CASSLRTNQGVNYGYTF,TGCGCCAGCAGCTTGAGGACTAATCAGGGGGTTAACTATGGCTACACCTTC
many,TRBV12-3/TRBV12-4,TRBJ1-1,NA,CASSLEAVNTEAFF,TGTGCCAGCAGTCTTGAGGCTGTGAACACTGAAGCTTTCTTT
few,TRBV9,TRBJ2-3,TRBD2,CASSVRLAGGDTQYF,TGTGCCAGCAGCGTCAGACTAGCGGGAGGGGATACGCAGTATTTT
NA,TRBV7-2,TRBJ1-1,NA,CASSLVGGQKNTEAFF,TGTGCCAGCAGCTTAGTGGGAGGACAGAAGAACACTGAAGCTTTCTTT
many,TRBV7-2,TRBJ1-5,NA,CASSLVGGGGQPQHF,TGTGCCAGCAGCTTAGTGGGTGGGGGAGGGCAGCCCCAGCATTTT
many,TRBV20-1,TRBJ2-1,NA,CSAQILANYYNEQFF,TGCAGTGCCCAGATTTTAGCGAATTACTACAATGAGCAGTTCTTC
many,TRBV7-9,TRBJ2-1,TRBD2,CASSSNGGGVEQFF,TGTGCCAGCAGCTCGAATGGCGGGGGGGTTGAGCAGTTCTTC
many,TRBV28,TRBJ2-2,NA,CASSPNHAGLNTGELFF,TGTGCCAGCAGTCCCAATCACGCTGGGTTGAACACCGGGGAGCTGTTTTTT
many,TRBV4-3,TRBJ2-5,TRBD2,CASSHGTSGETQYF,TGCGCCAGCAGCCACGGGACTAGCGGAGAGACCCAGTACTTC
many,TRBV5-1,TRBJ2-3,TRBD2,CASSLRAGVSDTQYF,TGCGCCAGCAGCTTGCGAGCGGGGGTCTCAGATACGCAGTATTTT
many,TRBV5-1,TRBJ2-5,TRBD1,CASSGDRAGTQYF,TGCGCCAGCAGCGGGGACAGGGCAGGTACCCAGTACTTC
many,TRBV7-2,TRBJ2-3,TRBD2,CASSSGTSGYTDTQYF,TGTGCCAGCAGCTCCGGGACTAGCGGCTACACAGATACGCAGTATTTT
NA,TRBV27,TRBJ2-7,TRBD2,CASSFGGEYEQYF,TGTGCCAGCAGTTTTGGGGGGGAGTACGAGCAGTACTTC
many,TRBV4-2,TRBJ1-5,TRBD1,CASSQEGGTGNNQPQHF,TGTGCCAGCAGCCAAGAGGGTGGGACAGGTAACAATCAGCCCCAGCATTTT
NA,TRBV25-1,TRBJ2-3,TRBD2,CASSEFELARLTDTQYF,TGTGCCAGCAGTGAATTCGAACTAGCGAGACTCACAGATACGCAGTATTTT
many,TRBV27,TRBJ2-7,TRBD2,CASSPGTSGGHEQYF,TGTGCCAGCAGTCCAGGGACTAGCGGGGGCCACGAGCAGTACTTC
many,TRBV5-1,TRBJ2-3,NA,CASSLSGARGTDTQYF,TGCGCCAGCAGCTTGTCTGGGGCCCGGGGCACAGATACGCAGTATTTT
many,TRBV10-2,TRBJ1-2,NA,CASSVTANYGYTF,TGCGCCAGCAGTGTAACAGCGAACTATGGCTACACCTTC
many,TRBV20-1,TRBJ2-7,NA,CSATTETRSPYEQYF,TGCAGTGCTACCACCGAGACTAGGAGTCCCTACGAGCAGTACTTC
NA,TRBV3-1,TRBJ2-7,TRBD2,CASSLSRTSEAKGQYF,TGTGCCAGCAGCCTGTCCAGGACTAGCGAGGCGAAGGGGCAGTACTTC
medium-sized,TRBV2,TRBJ2-1,NA,CASSDGQGESEQFF,TGTGCCAGCAGTGATGGTCAGGGAGAGAGTGAGCAGTTCTTC
many,TRBV20-1,TRBJ2-3,TRBD2,CSARLSGGPLDTQYF,TGCAGTGCTAGATTATCGGGAGGGCCCCTAGATACGCAGTATTTT
many,TRBV12-3/TRBV12-4,TRBJ2-3,TRBD2,CASSFSGGARKDTQYF,TGTGCCAGCAGCTTTAGCGGGGGGGCAAGGAAGGATACGCAGTATTTT
many,TRBV5-1,TRBJ2-5,NA,CASSLGQKETQYF,TGCGCCAGCAGCTTGGGGCAGAAAGAGACCCAGTACTTC
many,TRBV9,TRBJ2-2,TRBD1,CASSLGQGRTGELFF,TGTGCCAGCAGCCTGGGACAGGGGCGCACCGGGGAGCTGTTTTTT
many,TRBV6-2/TRBV6-3,TRBJ2-3,TRBD1,CASSWGQRLNTDTQYF,TGTGCCAGCAGTTGGGGACAGCGACTAAACACAGATACGCAGTATTTT
many,TRBV7-9,TRBJ2-7,NA,CASSETPAGDKQYF,TGTGCCAGCAGCGAAACACCCGCAGGGGATAAGCAGTACTTC
few,TRBV28,TRBJ2-7,NA,CASSYTEWSGNEQYF,TGTGCCAGCAGTTATACAGAATGGTCCGGGAACGAGCAGTACTTC
many,TRBV14,TRBJ2-4,NA,CASSQDSRVAKNIQYF,TGTGCCAGCAGCCAAGATTCCAGGGTAGCCAAAAACATTCAGTACTTC
many,TRBV20-1,TRBJ2-2,TRBD2,CSARSSGTQGGTGELFF,TGCAGTGCTAGAAGTAGCGGGACACAAGGGGGGACCGGGGAGCTGTTTTTT
few,TRBV6-1,TRBJ2-7,TRBD1,CASSSGQSYEQYF,TGTGCCAGCAGTTCGGGACAGAGCTACGAGCAGTACTTC